This T cell receptor (beta chain) was sequenced for a study of blood T cell repertoires in COVID-19. In the authors' methods: Estimation of nucleated cell counts relied on the amplification of reference gene primers. Sequencing was performed with immunoSEQ multiplex PCR; in TCRdb, only in-frame clones are kept and a portion is missing. Clonal size and the V and J genes are those of that table, whereas D and trimming came from the DNA. The sample lists about 78,000 clones, roughly 73% occurring once. The V and J ends lost 6 bases and 11 bases respectively, with 11 bases between them. This CDR3 comprises 12 residues.

The receptor comes from a human donor in a cohort sampled during active COVID-19. The V gene is TRBV23-1, the J gene TRBJ1-6, with D possibly being TRBD1 (6 bases). TRBV23-1 is an open reading frame whose function is uncertain. The specimen sequenced was peripheral blood. This chain's CDR3 is CASRAEGAPLHF. CDR3 nucleotides: TGCGCCAGCAGGGCAGAGGGGGCACCCCTCCACTTT.